Below, 19 T cell receptor beta chains from the same sample are listed, as sequenced in a study of T cell responses to AZD1222 COVID-19 vaccine. Using immunoSEQ multiplex PCR, the repertoire was profiled, and TCRdb retains in-frame clones only, with some absent. Of around 100,000 clones in the sample, 87% were seen once. Sample: peripheral blood, taken on day 0 of MenACWY control vaccination. These receptors were taken from an adult in good health.

The V and J genes are TRBV11-3 and TRBJ1-1, with a tentative D call TRBD1 (5 bases). The CDR3 has 14 residues. From germline, CDR1 is SGHNT and CDR2 YENEEA. Trimming took off 4 bases at V and 1 base at J, with 10 bases between the two ends. The CDR3 region has the DNA TGTGCCAGCAGCTCGGGACTTGCGAACACTGAAGCTTTCTTT. Its protein is CASSSGLANTEAFF.

The rearrangement joins TRBV6-5 to TRBJ1-1; D is possibly TRBD1 (5 bases). The CDR3 is 15 amino acids. The V end was cut by 2 bases, the J end by 4 bases, with 14 bases between. Germline CDR1 reads MNHEY; CDR2 reads SVGAGI. The CDR3 sequence is CASSYPGGRITEAFF. CDR3 coding DNA: TGTGCCAGCAGTTACCCGGGGGGGAGGATCACTGAAGCTTTCTTT.

J is TRBJ2-7 and V is TRBV18; a possible D gene is TRBD2 (5 bases). The CDR3 is 16 amino acids. Deletions cut 4 bases from V and 0 bases from J, with 16 bases between. Germline CDR1 KGHSH, CDR2 LQKENI. The CDR3 loop reads CASSLSSHGSSYEQYF. DNA of the CDR3: TGTGCCAGCTCACTTTCTTCCCATGGGAGCTCCTACGAGCAGTACTTC. Complete variable domain (other parts from reference TRBV18 and TRBJ2-7): NAGVMQNPRHLVRRRGQEARLRCSPMKGHSHVYWYRQLPEEGLKFMVYLQKENIIDESGMPKERFSAEFPKEGPSILRIQQVVRGDSAAYFCASSLSSHGSSYEQYFGPGTRLTVT.

V gene TRBV19 combines with J gene TRBJ2-5, with TRBD2 matching 14 bases. Germline V gene sequence: CDR1 LNHDA, CDR2 SQIVND (reference sequence). The CDR3 extends over 17 amino acids. The V gene end was trimmed by 4 bases and the J gene end by 4 bases; junction bases not matched to a gene: 8. CDR3: CASSTTGLAGGTETQYF. The DNA for the CDR3 is TGTGCCAGTAGTACTACCGGACTAGCGGGGGGAACAGAGACCCAGTACTTC.

This clone has only one observation. Other DNA sequences in this specimen translate into the identical CDR3. The chain employs TRBV9 and TRBJ2-7, with D possibly being TRBD2 (6 bases). There are 12 residues in the CDR3. CDR1 and CDR2 (germline): SGDLS, YYNGEE. Trimming removed 0 bases from V and 7 bases from J, with 8 bases in between. The CDR3 bases are TGTGCCAGCAGCGTAGGGGCGGGAGAGCAGTACTTC. Translating it yields CASSVGAGEQYF.

V is TRBV19 and J is TRBJ1-2; no definite D call. The germline CDR1 and CDR2 sequences are LNHDA and SQIVND (reference sequence). The CDR3 loop spans 12 amino acids. V was shortened by 6 bases and J by 4 bases, with 9 bases between the two germline ends. DNA for the CDR3: TGTGCCAGTAGATGGGAGGGCTATGGCTACACCTTC. Translation gives CASRWEGYGYTF.

V usage is TRBV6-5 and J usage is TRBJ2-3; the match to TRBD2 covers 10 bases. The CDR3 runs to 15 residues. Trimming cost V 4 bases and J 6 bases; bases outside gene matches: 7. Germline CDR1 is MNHEY and CDR2 is SVGAGI. CDR3 protein: CASSSLAGAADTQYF. The CDR3 DNA follows: TGTGCCAGCAGTTCTCTAGCGGGAGCGGCCGATACGCAGTATTTT.

This chain connects TRBV6-5 to TRBJ2-1; D is uncertain. The V gene's germline CDR1 is MNHEY and CDR2 SVGAGI. The V end lost 6 bases, the J end lost 9 bases, and 12 bases lay between the germline ends. This CDR3 contains 12 residues. The CDR3 DNA is TGTGCCAGCAGACACACCCAAGGTGAGCAGTTCTTC. Protein sequence: CASRHTQGEQFF.

The chain joins TRBV7-2 to TRBJ2-1; TRBD1 agrees at 7 bases. Germline V gene sequence: CDR1 SGHTA, CDR2 FQGNSA. The CDR3 extends over 14 amino acids. Trimming took 8 bases from V and 8 from J; bases not matched to a gene: 12. In DNA form, the CDR3 reads TGTGCCAGCTCTCCAACAGGGGAATGGGATGAGCAGTTCTTC. Translating it yields CASSPTGEWDEQFF. The full variable domain, its missing parts supplied by reference TRBV7-2 and TRBJ2-1, is GAGVSQSPSNKVTEKGKDVELRCDPISGHTALYWYRQSLGQGLEFLIYFQGNSAPDKSGLPSDRFSAERTGGSVSTLTIQRTQQEDSAVYLCASSPTGEWDEQFFGPGTRLTVL.

The chain combines TRBV2 with TRBJ1-6; D is unresolved. With 5 bases removed from V and 8 bases from J, the gap between germline ends came to 16 bases. From germline, CDR1 is SNHLY and CDR2 FYNNEI. CDR3 length: 15 amino acids. The CDR3 region is CASSSRAYGDSPLHF. The CDR3 region has the DNA TGTGCCAGCAGTTCAAGGGCGTATGGGGATTCACCCCTCCACTTT.

The chain has TRBV2 and TRBJ2-3; D ambiguous. The CDR3 loop spans 14 amino acids. Germline V gives CDR1 SNHLY, CDR2 FYNNEI. The V gene lost 8 bases and the J gene lost 3 bases, with 15 bases spanning the gap. For the CDR3, the DNA is TGTGCCAGCGCCCCGGGTTCTGGGACAGATACGCAGTATTTT. This translates into CASAPGSGTDTQYF.

This clone appeared a single time. The genes are TRBV11-3 and TRBJ2-1; no firm D call. CDR1 is SGHNT and CDR2 is YENEEA in the germline V gene. The V end lost 3 bases, the J end lost 5 bases, and 2 bases lay between the germline ends. The CDR3 is made up of 11 amino acids. This CDR3 is CASSFNNEQFF. CDR3 nucleotide sequence: TGTGCCAGCAGCTTCAACAATGAGCAGTTCTTC.

The J gene is TRBJ1-1, the V gene TRBV10-2, with TRBD1 as a possible D gene (6 bases). CDR3 size: 14 residues. Trimming left V 6 bases short and J 3 bases short, with 14 bases between. The germline CDR1 and CDR2 sequences are WSHSY and SAAADI. The CDR3 DNA sequence: TGCGCCAGCAGCGGACAGAAGGCTCACACTGAAGCTTTCTTT. This translates into CASSGQKAHTEAFF.

This clone was counted only a few times. This rearrangement joins TRBV28 to TRBJ2-7; 14 nucleotides align to TRBD2. This CDR3 is built from 15 residues. Trimming cost V 5 bases and J 4 bases; bases outside gene matches: 4. The V gene's germline CDR1 is MDHEN and CDR2 SYDVKM. CDR3 region: CASSGTSGRVYEQYF. Here the CDR3 DNA reads TGTGCCAGCAGTGGGACTAGCGGGAGAGTGTACGAGCAGTACTTC.

This clone was seen more than once but under ten times. The chain has TRBV5-1 and TRBJ2-1; either TRBD1 or TRBD2 may fit D (5 bases each). Trimming pared 2 bases from V and 7 bases from J, leaving 16 bases between. The CDR3 is 15 amino acids. Germline V gene lookup returns CDR1 SGHRS and CDR2 YFSETQ. The CDR3 loop is CASSFSGPPSNEQFF. The CDR3, as DNA: TGCGCCAGCAGCTTCTCGGGGCCCCCTTCAAATGAGCAGTTCTTC. The full variable domain, with the rest looked up from reference TRBV5-1 and TRBJ2-1, is KAGVTQTPRYLIKTRGQQVTLSCSPISGHRSVSWYQQTPGQGLQFLFEYFSETQRNKGNFPGRFSGRQFSNSRSEMNVSTLELGDSALYLCASSFSGPPSNEQFFGPGTRLTVL.

The chain uses TRBV5-4 and TRBJ2-6; tentative D call: TRBD2 (6 bases). The CDR3 is made up of 16 amino acids. Between the trimmed V and J ends, which lost 0 bases and 2 bases, there was a span of 9 bases. Germline V gives CDR1 SGHNT, CDR2 YYREEE (reference sequence). CDR3 in amino acids: CASSLDGGTGANVLTF. The CDR3 DNA is TGTGCCAGCAGCTTGGATGGAGGGACTGGGGCCAACGTCCTGACTTTC.

This chain uses TRBV5-5 with TRBJ2-3, with D unresolved. In germline, CDR1 is SGHKS, CDR2 YYEKEE (reference sequence). V gave up 5 bases and J gave up 2 bases, with 24 bases separating them. This CDR3 spans 18 amino acids. The CDR3 region has the DNA TGTGCCAGCAGTTTCCGGCCAGATTCCCTTGGCACCACAGATACGCAGTATTTT. Translation gives CASSFRPDSLGTTDTQYF.

The J gene is TRBJ1-4, the V gene TRBV9, with D tentatively TRBD1 (5 bases). CDR1 and CDR2 (germline): SGDLS, YYNGEE. V was trimmed by 5 bases and J by 4 bases, leaving 15 bases between them. The CDR3 length is 15 residues. CDR3: CASSSMGRDNEKLFF. CDR3 nucleotides: TGTGCCAGCAGTTCCATGGGACGGGATAATGAAAAACTGTTTTTT.

The rearrangement links TRBV13 to TRBJ2-7, with 8 bases that match TRBD1. Germline V gives CDR1 PRHDT, CDR2 FYEKMQ (reference sequence). J gave up 2 bases and V 3 bases, and 6 bases lay outside the gene matches. This CDR3 has 15 amino acids. For the CDR3, the DNA is TGTGCCAGCAGCTTTCGTCAGGGGGCCACCTACGAGCAGTACTTC. The encoded protein is CASSFRQGATYEQYF.